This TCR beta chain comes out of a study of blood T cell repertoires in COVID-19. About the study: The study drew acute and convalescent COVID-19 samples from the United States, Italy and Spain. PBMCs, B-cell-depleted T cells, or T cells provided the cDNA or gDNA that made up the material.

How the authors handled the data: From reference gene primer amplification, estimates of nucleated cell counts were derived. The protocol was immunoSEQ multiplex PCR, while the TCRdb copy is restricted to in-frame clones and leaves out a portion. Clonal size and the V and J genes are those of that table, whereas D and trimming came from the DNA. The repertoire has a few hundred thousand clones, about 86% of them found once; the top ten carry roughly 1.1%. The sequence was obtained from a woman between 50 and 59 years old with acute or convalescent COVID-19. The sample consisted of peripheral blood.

CDR3 DNA sequence: TGCGCCAGCAGCCAAAGGGTGGGAGCCGGCTCCTACAATGAGCAGTTCTTC. This codes for CASSQRVGAGSYNEQFF. The chain carries TRBV4-1 and TRBJ2-1; D perhaps matches TRBD2 (5 bases). Germline lookup yields CDR1 MGHRA and CDR2 YSYEKL. CDR3 size: 17 residues. V was cut by 2 bases and J by 0 bases, with 14 bases left in between.